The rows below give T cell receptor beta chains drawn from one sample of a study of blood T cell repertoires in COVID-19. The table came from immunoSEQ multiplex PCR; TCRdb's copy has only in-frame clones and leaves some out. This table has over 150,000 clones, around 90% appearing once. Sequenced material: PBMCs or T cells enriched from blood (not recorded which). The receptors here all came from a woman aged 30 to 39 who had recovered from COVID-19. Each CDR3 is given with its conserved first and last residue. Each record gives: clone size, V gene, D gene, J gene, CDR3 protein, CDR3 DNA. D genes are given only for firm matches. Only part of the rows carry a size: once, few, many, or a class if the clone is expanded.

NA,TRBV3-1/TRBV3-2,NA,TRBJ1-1,CASNARGHQNTEAFF,TGTGCCAGCAACGCGAGAGGGCACCAGAACACTGAAGCTTTCTTT
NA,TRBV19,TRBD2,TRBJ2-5,CASSMVLAGGAFLETQYF,TGTGCCAGTAGTATGGTCCTAGCGGGGGGCGCCTTTTTGGAGACCCAGTACTTC
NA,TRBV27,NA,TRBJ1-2,CASSPTGSFGYGYTF,TGTGCCAGCAGTCCAACAGGGTCGTTCGGCTATGGCTACACCTTC
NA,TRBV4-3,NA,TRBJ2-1,CASSQDIAERGGEQFF,TGCGCCAGCAGCCAAGATATAGCGGAAAGAGGTGGTGAGCAGTTCTTC
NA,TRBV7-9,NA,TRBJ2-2,CASRPQDLAGELFF,TGTGCCAGCAGGCCACAGGATTTGGCCGGGGAGCTGTTTTTT
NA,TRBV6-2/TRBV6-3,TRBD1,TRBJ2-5,CASSLQGAGETQYF,TGTGCCAGCAGTTTACAGGGGGCCGGAGAGACCCAGTACTTC
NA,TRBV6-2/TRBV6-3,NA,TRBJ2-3,CASSPIRDTNTDTQYF,TGTGCCAGCAGCCCGATCCGGGACACCAACACAGATACGCAGTATTTT
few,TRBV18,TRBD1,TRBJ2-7,CASGQGSSYEQYF,TGTGCCAGCGGACAGGGGAGCTCCTACGAGCAGTACTTC
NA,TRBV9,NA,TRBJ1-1,CASSVRAGTEAFF,TGTGCCAGCAGCGTACGAGCAGGGACTGAAGCTTTCTTT
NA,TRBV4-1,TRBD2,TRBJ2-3,CASSQPPGTSSTDTQYF,TGCGCCAGCAGCCAACCCCCCGGGACTAGCAGCACAGATACGCAGTATTTT
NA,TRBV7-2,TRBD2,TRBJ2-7,CASSLAVGGSSPYEQYF,TGTGCCAGCAGCTTAGCGGTGGGCGGGAGTAGCCCCTACGAGCAGTACTTC
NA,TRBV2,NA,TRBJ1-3,CASDGGGNTIYF,TGTGCCAGCGACGGGGGGGGAAACACCATATATTTT
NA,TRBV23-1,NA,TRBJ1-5,CASSQWGGSNQPQHF,TGCGCCAGCAGTCAATGGGGGGGGAGCAATCAGCCCCAGCATTTT
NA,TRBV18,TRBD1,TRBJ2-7,CASSNWDSPYEQYF,TGTGCCAGCTCAAACTGGGACAGCCCCTACGAGCAGTACTTC
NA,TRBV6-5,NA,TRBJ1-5,CASTPGWGADQPQHF,TGTGCCAGCACCCCGGGTTGGGGAGCAGATCAGCCCCAGCATTTT
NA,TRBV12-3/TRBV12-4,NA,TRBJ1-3,CASSFNGNTIYF,TGTGCCAGCAGTTTTAATGGAAACACCATATATTTT
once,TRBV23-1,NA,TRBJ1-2,CASSHPGRALYGYTF,TGCGCCAGCAGTCACCCCGGGAGGGCCCTCTATGGCTACACCTTC
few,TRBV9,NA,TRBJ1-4,CASSSGVTTNEKLFF,TGTGCCAGCAGCTCGGGGGTAACCACTAATGAAAAACTGTTTTTT
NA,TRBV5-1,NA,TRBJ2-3,CASSSGTLSTDTQYF,TGCGCCAGCAGCTCCGGGACTCTCTCCACAGATACGCAGTATTTT
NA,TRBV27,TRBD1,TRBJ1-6,CASSTLRQGQSPLHF,TGTGCCAGCAGTACCCTTCGACAGGGGCAGTCACCCCTCCACTTT
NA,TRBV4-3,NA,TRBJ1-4,CASSQDGPGGGISEKLFF,TGCGCCAGCAGCCAAGATGGGCCCGGGGGTGGAATTAGTGAAAAACTGTTTTTT
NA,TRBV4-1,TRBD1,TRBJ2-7,CASSQAGTGYYEQYF,TGCGCCAGCAGCCAAGCCGGGACAGGGTACTACGAGCAGTACTTC
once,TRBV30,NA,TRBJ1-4,CAWRVTGISEKLFF,TGTGCCTGGAGGGTCACAGGGATTAGTGAAAAACTGTTTTTT
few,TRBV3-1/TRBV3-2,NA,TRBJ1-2,CASSTGQLNYGYTF,TGTGCCAGCAGCACGGGACAACTAAACTATGGCTACACCTTC
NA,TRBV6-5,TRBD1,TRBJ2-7,CASSRGTGANEQYF,TGTGCCAGCAGCCGTGGGACAGGGGCTAACGAGCAGTACTTC